Listed below are T cell receptor beta chains from one sample, sequenced in a study of blood T cell repertoires in COVID-19. Assay: immunoSEQ multiplex PCR; the TCRdb copy retains only in-frame clones and omits some. Found here are some 80,000 clones, 90% of them singletons; the top ten hold about 17%. Specimen: peripheral blood. The source is a woman aged 80 or over with active or convalescent COVID-19. CDR3s include the opening cysteine and the closing phenylalanine or tryptophan. The order of the fields is CDR3 DNA, CDR3 protein, V gene, J gene, clone size, D gene. D genes are given only for firm matches. Clone sizes are given selectively: once, few, many, or a class where the clone is expanded.

DNA: TGTGCCACCAGTGGGCCCAGGCCGAACCCTAACTATGGCTACACCTTC
CDR3: CATSGPRPNPNYGYTF
V: TRBV24-1
J: TRBJ1-2
size: NA
D: NA

DNA: TGTGCCAGCAGTGAATGGGGACAGAGGATGAACACTGAAGCTTTCTTT
CDR3: CASSEWGQRMNTEAFF
V: TRBV25-1
J: TRBJ1-1
size: NA
D: TRBD1

DNA: TGTGCCAGCAGTCAGTTAAGTGGGGGGAAAGACGAGCAGTACTTC
CDR3: CASSQLSGGKDEQYF
V: TRBV27
J: TRBJ2-7
size: NA
D: NA

DNA: TGTGCCAGCGGACAGTTTAATCAGCCCCAGCATTTT
CDR3: CASGQFNQPQHF
V: TRBV6-5
J: TRBJ1-5
size: NA
D: NA

DNA: TGTGCCAGCAGCTTGGGAGGGTGGAGGTCTAGCAATCAGCCCCAGCATTTT
CDR3: CASSLGGWRSSNQPQHF
V: TRBV5-8
J: TRBJ1-5
size: NA
D: NA

DNA: TGTGCCAGCAGTGTCATGGGAGCTTCAACGGGTGGCTACACCTTC
CDR3: CASSVMGASTGGYTF
V: TRBV25-1
J: TRBJ1-2
size: NA
D: NA

DNA: TGTGCCAGTACCCCGGGACACCAATATAGCAATCAGCCCCAGCATTTT
CDR3: CASTPGHQYSNQPQHF
V: TRBV19
J: TRBJ1-5
size: once
D: NA

DNA: TGTGCCAGCAGCTCTGGACAAGACTATGGCTACACCTTC
CDR3: CASSSGQDYGYTF
V: TRBV7-2
J: TRBJ1-2
size: NA
D: NA

DNA: TGTGCCATCAGGCGGGACGATAATTCACCCCTCCACTTT
CDR3: CAIRRDDNSPLHF
V: TRBV10-3
J: TRBJ1-6
size: NA
D: NA

DNA: TGTGCCAGTAGTGGTCAGGGCCCTTATAGCAATCAGCCCCAGCATTTT
CDR3: CASSGQGPYSNQPQHF
V: TRBV19
J: TRBJ1-5
size: NA
D: NA

DNA: TGTGCCAGCAGCTTAGGAGGCGGTGAACAAGAGACCCAGTACTTC
CDR3: CASSLGGGEQETQYF
V: TRBV7-3
J: TRBJ2-5
size: once
D: NA

DNA: TGTGCCAGCAGCTTAGGGCCCGGGGTCACAGATACGCAGTATTTT
CDR3: CASSLGPGVTDTQYF
V: TRBV7-6
J: TRBJ2-3
size: NA
D: NA

DNA: TGTGCCAGCAGCATTAGCGGGGACTTCTCCTACGAGCAGTACTTC
CDR3: CASSISGDFSYEQYF
V: TRBV7-2
J: TRBJ2-7
size: NA
D: TRBD2

DNA: TGTGCCAGCAGTTTCGGTCGAGGGAATGAGCAGTACTTC
CDR3: CASSFGRGNEQYF
V: TRBV27
J: TRBJ2-7
size: NA
D: NA

DNA: TGTGCCACCAGTCTTGGGCCAGAGACCCAGTACTTC
CDR3: CATSLGPETQYF
V: TRBV24-1
J: TRBJ2-5
size: once
D: NA

DNA: TGTGCCAGCAGTTTATATCTAGACCACAATGAGCAGTTCTTC
CDR3: CASSLYLDHNEQFF
V: TRBV28
J: TRBJ2-1
size: NA
D: NA

DNA: TGTGCCAGCAGTTTGGAGCCTGCGGCGAACACTGAAGCTTTCTTT
CDR3: CASSLEPAANTEAFF
V: TRBV28
J: TRBJ1-1
size: NA
D: NA

DNA: TGTGCCAGCAGCTTATTCGTGGGACAGCCCTACGAGCAGTACTTC
CDR3: CASSLFVGQPYEQYF
V: TRBV7-3
J: TRBJ2-7
size: NA
D: TRBD1

DNA: TGTGCCAGCAGGTTGACAGGGGGGGCGGAGACCCAGTACTTC
CDR3: CASRLTGGAETQYF
V: TRBV11-2
J: TRBJ2-5
size: NA
D: TRBD1

DNA: TGCGCCAGCAGCCAAGAGGCCCAGGCCCGATCCTACGAGCAGTACTTC
CDR3: CASSQEAQARSYEQYF
V: TRBV4-1
J: TRBJ2-7
size: NA
D: NA

DNA: TGTGCCAGCTCACCACCCTCTCGGGGATCCTACGAGCAGTACTTC
CDR3: CASSPPSRGSYEQYF
V: TRBV18
J: TRBJ2-7
size: NA
D: NA

DNA: TGTGCCAGCAGCCAAGTCCGGGACAGGGGTTCTGAAGCTTTCTTT
CDR3: CASSQVRDRGSEAFF
V: TRBV3-1/TRBV3-2
J: TRBJ1-1
size: NA
D: TRBD1

DNA: TGTGCCAGCAGCCAAGAAGTCAGGGCCTCTTACGAGCAGTACTTC
CDR3: CASSQEVRASYEQYF
V: TRBV4-2
J: TRBJ2-7
size: NA
D: NA

DNA: TGTGCCAGCAGTCGGACAGTCTATGGCTACACCTTC
CDR3: CASSRTVYGYTF
V: TRBV3-1/TRBV3-2
J: TRBJ1-2
size: NA
D: NA

DNA: TGTGCCAGTAGTACCGAACACGCAGGGGACAACCGCTACAATGAGCAGTTCTTC
CDR3: CASSTEHAGDNRYNEQFF
V: TRBV19
J: TRBJ2-1
size: NA
D: NA

DNA: TGTGCCAGCAGTGGCGGGGGGCGCATTAATGAAAAACTGTTTTTT
CDR3: CASSGGGRINEKLFF
V: TRBV2
J: TRBJ1-4
size: NA
D: NA

DNA: TGTGCCAGCAGCACAGGGCGGGGGCTCACCCAAGAGACCCAGTACTTC
CDR3: CASSTGRGLTQETQYF
V: TRBV11-2
J: TRBJ2-5
size: NA
D: NA

DNA: TGTGCCAGCAGCTTAATAGGCGGCGGCAGCGAAAAACTGTTTTTT
CDR3: CASSLIGGGSEKLFF
V: TRBV7-2
J: TRBJ1-4
size: NA
D: NA

DNA: TGTGCCAGCAGGGATACAGGGAGCTATGGCTACACCTTC
CDR3: CASRDTGSYGYTF
V: TRBV6-6
J: TRBJ1-2
size: NA
D: NA

DNA: TGTGCCAGCAGCCAAACCAAGGGACAGCGTAGCACAGATACGCAGTATTTT
CDR3: CASSQTKGQRSTDTQYF
V: TRBV14
J: TRBJ2-3
size: few
D: TRBD1

DNA: TGTGCCAGCTCGCGACAGGGAGAATATGAGCAGTTCTTC
CDR3: CASSRQGEYEQFF
V: TRBV18
J: TRBJ2-1
size: few
D: TRBD1

DNA: TGTGCCAGTAGACCAGGGGGTGATGAAAAACTGTTTTTT
CDR3: CASRPGGDEKLFF
V: TRBV19
J: TRBJ1-4
size: NA
D: TRBD1

DNA: TGTGCCAGCAGCCCTGGGACAGGGAGAGGGCAGCCCCAGCATTTT
CDR3: CASSPGTGRGQPQHF
V: TRBV6-6
J: TRBJ1-5
size: NA
D: TRBD1

DNA: TGTGCCAGCAGCAAGGGGGGGCGAGGCACCGGGGAGCTGTTTTTT
CDR3: CASSKGGRGTGELFF
V: TRBV7-2
J: TRBJ2-2
size: few
D: NA

DNA: TGTGCCAGCACCCCCTCGGCGGGACAGGGCTCGTATAGCAATCAGCCCCAGCATTTT
CDR3: CASTPSAGQGSYSNQPQHF
V: TRBV28
J: TRBJ1-5
size: once
D: TRBD1

DNA: TGTGCCACCAGTAAACGAGGGAATTCAGATACGCAGTATTTT
CDR3: CATSKRGNSDTQYF
V: TRBV24-1
J: TRBJ2-3
size: NA
D: NA

DNA: TGTGCCAGCAGCGCCAGGGGAGACCCTAACTATGGCTACACCTTC
CDR3: CASSARGDPNYGYTF
V: TRBV13
J: TRBJ1-2
size: NA
D: NA

DNA: TGCGCCAGCAGCCAAGAAGCGCAAGGTCAGCCCCAGCATTTT
CDR3: CASSQEAQGQPQHF
V: TRBV4-3
J: TRBJ1-5
size: NA
D: NA

DNA: TGTGCCAGCAGCTCTGATCTCAGGGCCTCTAATGAAAAACTGTTTTTT
CDR3: CASSSDLRASNEKLFF
V: TRBV5-4
J: TRBJ1-4
size: NA
D: NA

DNA: TGTGCCAGCAGTTACTCGATTGACAGGCCCGTAGCGGGCTACACCTTC
CDR3: CASSYSIDRPVAGYTF
V: TRBV6-5
J: TRBJ1-2
size: NA
D: NA

DNA: TGCGCCAGCAGACCCCGTCCAGGGGAAAACTACGAGCAGTACTTC
CDR3: CASRPRPGENYEQYF
V: TRBV5-1
J: TRBJ2-7
size: NA
D: NA

DNA: TGTGCCACCTCCCGGGTCGGGACAGGGAACACCGGGGAGCTGTTTTTT
CDR3: CATSRVGTGNTGELFF
V: TRBV19
J: TRBJ2-2
size: once
D: TRBD1

DNA: TGTGCCAGCAGCAAAGGGCTGGACAGGAACTCCTACAATGAGCAGTTCTTC
CDR3: CASSKGLDRNSYNEQFF
V: TRBV21-1
J: TRBJ2-1
size: NA
D: NA

DNA: TGCACCAGCAGCCTAGGCCTCGACAGGGGTGAACCTATGAACACTGAAGCTTTCTTT
CDR3: CTSSLGLDRGEPMNTEAFF
V: TRBV1
J: TRBJ1-1
size: NA
D: NA